A selection of T cell receptor beta chains follows, all from one sample in a study of cytomegalovirus exposure and HLA in healthy donors. The method was immunoSEQ multiplex PCR; TCRdb's version includes in-frame clones alone and lacks a portion of them. The repertoire holds about 37,000 clones, with 60% to 75% as singletons. Sequencing was done on a sample of PBMCs. The receptor source for this set is a man aged 40-50 years in good health and CMV-seronegative. Both conserved end residues are part of each CDR3. The D gene is left open where the match is weak. Clone size is given for some rows only: seen once, a few or many times, or a class if the clone is expanded.

J | D | length | V | size | DNA | CDR3
TRBJ1-2 | . | 12 | TRBV10-2 | . | TGCGCCAGCAGTGAGACAGCCTATGGCTACACCTTC | CASSETAYGYTF
TRBJ1-2 | . | 13 | TRBV7-2 | . | TGTGCCAGCAGCTTAGACTTTAACTATGGCTACACCTTC | CASSLDFNYGYTF
TRBJ1-2 | . | 14 | TRBV5-1 | . | TGCGCCAGCAGCTTGGAAGGAGGGTCGTATGGCTACACCTTC | CASSLEGGSYGYTF
TRBJ1-2 | TRBD1 | 15 | TRBV5-1 | . | TGCGCCAGCACCTTGGGGACAGGGGGCAACTATGGCTACACCTTC | CASTLGTGGNYGYTF
TRBJ1-2 | TRBD1 | 15 | TRBV2 | few | TGTGCCAGCAGTGAAAGGGGGGGACAGGGGATCGGCTACACCTTC | CASSERGGQGIGYTF
TRBJ1-3 | . | 15 | TRBV4-2 | . | TGTGCCAGCAGCCAAGATCCGGGGGCTGGAAACACCATATATTTT | CASSQDPGAGNTIYF
TRBJ1-1 | . | 16 | TRBV5-4 | . | TGTGCCAGCAGCCGCGGGCTTCTGGGGTTGAACACTGAAGCTTTCTTT | CASSRGLLGLNTEAFF
TRBJ2-5 | . | 12 | TRBV29-1 | . | TGCAGCGTTGCGGGGACAAGGGAGACCCAGTACTTC | CSVAGTRETQYF
TRBJ1-2 | TRBD1 | 14 | TRBV6-1 | . | TGTGCCAGCAGTGAAAAGTGGGACAGCTATGGCTACACCTTC | CASSEKWDSYGYTF
TRBJ2-6 | TRBD1 | 17 | TRBV29-1 | . | TGCAGCGTTGAAGATTTGGACAGGGGCCCTGGGGCCAACGTCCTGACTTTC | CSVEDLDRGPGANVLTF
TRBJ1-3 | . | 13 | TRBV30 | . | TGTGCCTGGGACGACAGGCTCGGAAACACCATATATTTT | CAWDDRLGNTIYF
TRBJ2-2 | . | 15 | TRBV7-9 | . | TGTGCCAGCAGCGACGACATCCCAAACACCGGGGAGCTGTTTTTT | CASSDDIPNTGELFF
TRBJ2-3 | . | 13 | TRBV9 | . | TGTGCCAGCAGCTCAGGAGGCGCAGTGACGCAGTATTTT | CASSSGGAVTQYF
TRBJ1-6 | TRBD1 | 13 | TRBV30 | . | TGTGCCTGGACCGGACAGGTTAATTCACCCCTCCACTTT | CAWTGQVNSPLHF
TRBJ2-3 | TRBD2 | 13 | TRBV29-1 | . | TGCAGCGTTGATCGGGGGGGGACAGATACGCAGTATTTT | CSVDRGGTDTQYF
TRBJ2-7 | TRBD1 | 14 | TRBV4-2 | . | TGTGCCAGCAGTTCGGGGACAGGGGCCTACGAGCAGTACTTC | CASSSGTGAYEQYF
TRBJ2-7 | . | 14 | TRBV9 | . | TGTGCCAGCAGCGTTCTGGACTCTGGCTACGAGCAGTACTTC | CASSVLDSGYEQYF
TRBJ1-1 | . | 13 | TRBV19 | . | TGTGCCAGTAGTACAACAGAGAACACTGAAGCTTTCTTT | CASSTTENTEAFF
TRBJ1-1 | . | 14 | TRBV5-1 | . | TGCGCCAGCAGCTCCTCCGAGAGGGCGGCTGAAGCTTTCTTT | CASSSSERAAEAFF
TRBJ1-2 | . | 15 | TRBV7-2 | once | TGTGCCAGCAGCTTAGCGATGGGCAGTTCCTATGGCTACACCTTC | CASSLAMGSSYGYTF
TRBJ1-1 | . | 14 | TRBV5-4 | . | TGTGCCAGCAGGTATGAGGCTGATAACACTGAAGCTTTCTTT | CASRYEADNTEAFF
TRBJ1-4 | TRBD1 | 16 | TRBV5-4 | . | TGTGCCAGCAGCTCAAAGGGACAGGGACTTAATGAAAAACTGTTTTTT | CASSSKGQGLNEKLFF
TRBJ2-2 | TRBD1 | 15 | TRBV6-4 | . | TGTGCCAGCAGTAAGACAGGGGGCGACACCGGGGAGCTGTTTTTT | CASSKTGGDTGELFF
TRBJ2-2 | . | 13 | TRBV18 | . | TGTGCCAGCTCGCAGGGTAACACCGGGGAGCTGTTTTTT | CASSQGNTGELFF
TRBJ1-2 | TRBD1 | 13 | TRBV5-6 | . | TGTGCCAGCAGCTTTACAGGGGTCTATGGCTACACCTTC | CASSFTGVYGYTF
TRBJ1-1 | . | 12 | TRBV28 | once | TGTGCCAGCAGACAGGGATCCACTGAAGCTTTCTTT | CASRQGSTEAFF
TRBJ1-5 | TRBD1 | 14 | TRBV12-5 | . | TGTGCTAGTGGTTTGCAAACAGGGGTGCAGCCCCAGCATTTT | CASGLQTGVQPQHF
TRBJ1-2 | . | 11 | TRBV5-1 | . | TGCGCCAGCAACGGACTCTATGGCTACACCTTC | CASNGLYGYTF
TRBJ2-1 | TRBD1 | 13 | TRBV5-1 | few | TGCGCCAGCAGCTCACGACAGGGAAGTGAGCAGTTCTTC | CASSSRQGSEQFF
TRBJ2-7 | TRBD2 | 15 | TRBV6-6 | . | TGTGCCAGCAGTTACTCAGGCGGGGGGGGATACGAGCAGTACTTC | CASSYSGGGGYEQYF
TRBJ2-7 | . | 12 | TRBV2 | . | TGTGCCAGTGCGACAGAGTCCTACGAGCAGTACTTC | CASATESYEQYF
TRBJ2-7 | TRBD1 | 18 | TRBV30 | . | TGTGCCTGGAGTGCGAAAAAGACAGGGGAGTATCGCACCTACGAGCAGTACTTC | CAWSAKKTGEYRTYEQYF
TRBJ1-2 | . | 14 | TRBV19 | medium-sized | TGTGCCAGTAGTATCCAGGGGACCGACTATGGCTACACCTTC | CASSIQGTDYGYTF
TRBJ1-3 | . | 11 | TRBV30 | . | TGTGCCTGGGGGGACAGAAACACCATATATTTT | CAWGDRNTIYF
TRBJ1-6 | TRBD1 | 14 | TRBV27 | . | TGTGCCAGCAGTTTCGGGACAGATAATTCACCCCTCCACTTT | CASSFGTDNSPLHF
TRBJ1-1 | . | 12 | TRBV11-3 | few | TGTGCCAGCAGCTTCTCAGGGGAGGGGGCTTTCTTT | CASSFSGEGAFF
TRBJ1-1 | . | 14 | TRBV10-3 | . | TGTGCCATTTCCAAGGCGGGGGGGGGTACTGAAGCTTTCTTT | CAISKAGGGTEAFF
TRBJ1-1 | . | 13 | TRBV10-2 | . | TGCGCCAGCAACCAGGGGTTCGACACTGAAGCTTTCTTT | CASNQGFDTEAFF
TRBJ1-3 | . | 16 | TRBV2 | . | TGTGCCAGCAGCGGGAGGGCATCCCCTTCTGGAAACACCATATATTTT | CASSGRASPSGNTIYF
TRBJ2-3 | TRBD2 | 16 | TRBV7-9 | . | TGTGCCAGCAGCTTAGCGCAGACTAGCGACACAGATACGCAGTATTTT | CASSLAQTSDTDTQYF
TRBJ2-5 | . | 14 | TRBV10-1 | . | TGCGCCAGCAGTGTAGGGGTGGGCCAAGAGACCCAGTACTTC | CASSVGVGQETQYF
TRBJ2-7 | . | 12 | TRBV11-1 | few | TGTGCCAGCAGCCCGACTGCCTACGAGCAGTACTTC | CASSPTAYEQYF